This T cell receptor beta chain was identified in a study of OX40 agonist ivuxolimab in advanced cancers. V lost 1 base and J 0 bases, leaving 2 bases between the germline ends. This CDR3 contains 13 residues. The germline V gene encodes CDR1 PRHDT and CDR2 FYEKMQ (reference sequence). Findings of the study overall: The CD4+ and CD8+ T cells in the blood had expanded clonally by week 6 at 0.1 to 3.0 mg/kg.

A remark on this clone: Its target is unknown.

TCRdb's copy holds only in-frame clones and misses some; the assay was immunoSEQ multiplex PCR. The sample has some 67,000 clones; around 80% are singletons. The TCR was taken from an adult with an advanced solid tumor such as melanoma, head and neck, liver or kidney cancer. The sample in question was CD4+ or CD8+ T cells sorted from blood, obtained in a trial of the OX40 agonist ivuxolimab. The genes are TRBV13 and TRBJ2-3; no firm D call. CDR3 loop: CASSLVSTDTQYF. In DNA form, the CDR3 reads TGTGCCAGCAGCTTAGTTAGCACAGATACGCAGTATTTT.